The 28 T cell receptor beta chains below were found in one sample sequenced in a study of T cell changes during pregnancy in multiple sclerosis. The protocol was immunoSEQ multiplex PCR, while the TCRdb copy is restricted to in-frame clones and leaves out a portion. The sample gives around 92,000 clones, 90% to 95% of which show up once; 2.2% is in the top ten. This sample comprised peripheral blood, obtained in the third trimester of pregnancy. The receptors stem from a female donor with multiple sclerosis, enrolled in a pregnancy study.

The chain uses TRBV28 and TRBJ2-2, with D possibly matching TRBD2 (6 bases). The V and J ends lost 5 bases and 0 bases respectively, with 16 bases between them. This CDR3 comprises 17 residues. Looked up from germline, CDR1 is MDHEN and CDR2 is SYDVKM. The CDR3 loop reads CASSALLGLPNTGELFF. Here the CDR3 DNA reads TGTGCCAGCAGTGCACTATTGGGACTGCCGAACACCGGGGAGCTGTTTTTT.

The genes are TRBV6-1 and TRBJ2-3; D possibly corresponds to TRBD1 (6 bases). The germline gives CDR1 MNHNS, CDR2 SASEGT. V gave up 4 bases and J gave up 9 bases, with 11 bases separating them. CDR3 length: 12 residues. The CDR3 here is CASSGGGRTQYF. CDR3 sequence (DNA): TGTGCCAGCAGTGGAGGGGGTCGGACGCAGTATTTT.

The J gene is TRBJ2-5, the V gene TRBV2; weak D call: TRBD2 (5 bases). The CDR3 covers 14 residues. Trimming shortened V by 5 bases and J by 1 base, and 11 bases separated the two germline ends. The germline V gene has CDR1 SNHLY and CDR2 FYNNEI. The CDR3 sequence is CASSPDLAQETQYF. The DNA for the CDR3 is TGTGCCAGCAGTCCCGATCTAGCCCAAGAGACCCAGTACTTC.

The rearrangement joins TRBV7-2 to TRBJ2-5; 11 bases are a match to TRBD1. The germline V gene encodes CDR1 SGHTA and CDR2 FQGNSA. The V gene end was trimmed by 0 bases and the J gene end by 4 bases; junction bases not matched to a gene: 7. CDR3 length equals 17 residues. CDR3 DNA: TGTGCCAGCAGCTTAGCTAGGGGGACAGGGGGACGAGAGACCCAGTACTTC. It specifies CASSLARGTGGRETQYF.

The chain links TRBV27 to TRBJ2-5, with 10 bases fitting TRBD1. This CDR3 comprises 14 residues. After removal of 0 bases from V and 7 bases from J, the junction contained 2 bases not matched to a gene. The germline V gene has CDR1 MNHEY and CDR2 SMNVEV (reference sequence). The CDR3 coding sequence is TGTGCCAGCAGTTTATCATGGACAGGGGGGACCCAGTACTTC. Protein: CASSLSWTGGTQYF.

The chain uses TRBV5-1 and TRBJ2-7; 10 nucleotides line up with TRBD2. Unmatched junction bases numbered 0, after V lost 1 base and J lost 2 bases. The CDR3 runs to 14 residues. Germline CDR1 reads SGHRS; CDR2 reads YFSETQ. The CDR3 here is CASSLTSGTYEQYF. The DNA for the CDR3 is TGCGCCAGCAGCTTGACTAGCGGGACCTACGAGCAGTACTTC.

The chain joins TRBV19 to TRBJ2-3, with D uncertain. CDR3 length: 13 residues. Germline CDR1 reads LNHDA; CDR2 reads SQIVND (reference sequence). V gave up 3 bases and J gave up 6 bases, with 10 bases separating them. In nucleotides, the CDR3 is TGTGCCAGTAGTATTATTTGGCGGGATACGCAGTATTTT. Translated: CASSIIWRDTQYF.

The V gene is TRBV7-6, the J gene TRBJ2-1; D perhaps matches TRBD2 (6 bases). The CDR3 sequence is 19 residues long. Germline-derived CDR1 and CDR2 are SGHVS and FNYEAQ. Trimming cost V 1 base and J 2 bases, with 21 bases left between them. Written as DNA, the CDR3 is TGTGCCAGCAGCTTAGATGAGAGCGTGGGGGGAATCCCCTACAATGAGCAGTTCTTC. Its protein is CASSLDESVGGIPYNEQFF.

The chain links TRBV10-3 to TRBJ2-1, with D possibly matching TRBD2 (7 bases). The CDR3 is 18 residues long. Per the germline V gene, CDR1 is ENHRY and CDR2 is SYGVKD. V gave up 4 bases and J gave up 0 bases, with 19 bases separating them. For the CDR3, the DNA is TGTGCCATCAGTGGGTTTAGGGGGGGGGAGAACTCCTACAATGAGCAGTTCTTC. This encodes CAISGFRGGENSYNEQFF.

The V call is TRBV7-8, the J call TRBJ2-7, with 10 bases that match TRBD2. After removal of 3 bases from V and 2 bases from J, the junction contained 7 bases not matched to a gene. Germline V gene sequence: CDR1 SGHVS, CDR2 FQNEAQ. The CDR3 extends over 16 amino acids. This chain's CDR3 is CASSFGTSGATYEQYF. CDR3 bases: TGTGCCAGCAGCTTTGGAACTAGCGGGGCCACCTACGAGCAGTACTTC. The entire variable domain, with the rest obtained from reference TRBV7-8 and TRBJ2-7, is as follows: GAGVSQSPRYKVAKRGQDVALRCDPISGHVSLFWYQQALGQGPEFLTYFQNEAQLDKSGLPSDRFFAERPEGSVSTLKIQRTQQEDSAVYLCASSFGTSGATYEQYFGPGTRLTVT.

The CDR3 sequence is CASSPAMRERTGELFF. The CDR3 nucleotides read TGTGCCAGCAGCCCAGCTATGCGGGAGAGGACCGGGGAGCTGTTTTTT. This rearrangement joins TRBV5-6 to TRBJ2-2; 7 bases agree with TRBD2. V trimming: 4 bases; J trimming: 5 bases; junction bases outside the gene matches: 11. In germline, CDR1 is SGHDT, CDR2 YYEEEE. The CDR3 length is 16 residues.

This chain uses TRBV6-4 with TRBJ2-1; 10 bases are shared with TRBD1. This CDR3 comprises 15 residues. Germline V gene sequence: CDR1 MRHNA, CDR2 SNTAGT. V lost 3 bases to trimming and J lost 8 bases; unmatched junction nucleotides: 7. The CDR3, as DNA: TGTGCCAGCAGTGAGGCCGGGACAGGGGTGGATGAGCAGTTCTTC. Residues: CASSEAGTGVDEQFF.

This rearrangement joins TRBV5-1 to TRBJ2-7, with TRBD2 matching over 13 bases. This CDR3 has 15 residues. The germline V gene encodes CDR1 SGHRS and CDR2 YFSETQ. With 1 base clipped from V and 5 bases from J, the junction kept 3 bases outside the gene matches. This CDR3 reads CASSLHGLAGDEQYF. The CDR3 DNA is TGCGCCAGCAGCTTGCACGGACTAGCGGGAGACGAGCAGTACTTC. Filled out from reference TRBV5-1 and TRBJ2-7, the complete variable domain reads KAGVTQTPRYLIKTRGQQVTLSCSPISGHRSVSWYQQTPGQGLQFLFEYFSETQRNKGNFPGRFSGRQFSNSRSEMNVSTLELGDSALYLCASSLHGLAGDEQYFGPGTRLTVT.

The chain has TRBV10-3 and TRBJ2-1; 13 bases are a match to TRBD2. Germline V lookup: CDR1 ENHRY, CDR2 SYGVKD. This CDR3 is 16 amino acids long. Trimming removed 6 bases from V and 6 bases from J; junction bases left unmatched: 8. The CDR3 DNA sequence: TGTGCCATCAGGGACCAACTAGCGGGAGGGCGCAATGAGCAGTTCTTC. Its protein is CAIRDQLAGGRNEQFF.

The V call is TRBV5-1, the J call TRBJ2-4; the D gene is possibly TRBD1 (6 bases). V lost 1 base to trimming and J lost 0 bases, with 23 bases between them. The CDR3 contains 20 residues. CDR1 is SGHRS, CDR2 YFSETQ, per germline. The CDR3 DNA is TGCGCCAGCAGCTTGCGCGGAAGAGACCACAGGGTATCAGCCAAAAACATTCAGTACTTC. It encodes CASSLRGRDHRVSAKNIQYF.

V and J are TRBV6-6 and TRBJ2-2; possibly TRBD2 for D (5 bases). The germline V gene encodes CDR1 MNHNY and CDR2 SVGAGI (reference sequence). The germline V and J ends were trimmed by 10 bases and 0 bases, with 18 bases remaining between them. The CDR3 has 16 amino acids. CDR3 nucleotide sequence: TGTGCCACCGCCCCCGGATGGGGAGCGAACACCGGGGAGCTGTTTTTT. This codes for CATAPGWGANTGELFF.

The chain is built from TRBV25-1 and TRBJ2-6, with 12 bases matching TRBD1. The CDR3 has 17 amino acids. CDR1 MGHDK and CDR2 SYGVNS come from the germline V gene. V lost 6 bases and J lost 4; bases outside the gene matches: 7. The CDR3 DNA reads TGTGCCAGCAGCGGGACAGGGGGCGCGTTGGGGGCCAACGTCCTGACTTTC. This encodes CASSGTGGALGANVLTF.

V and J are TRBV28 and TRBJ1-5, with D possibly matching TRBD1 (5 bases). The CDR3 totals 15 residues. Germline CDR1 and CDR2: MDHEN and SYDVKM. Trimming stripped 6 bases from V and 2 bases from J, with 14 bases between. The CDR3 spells CASSVWVGGNQPQHF. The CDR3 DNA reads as TGTGCCAGCAGCGTGTGGGTAGGGGGCAATCAGCCCCAGCATTTT.

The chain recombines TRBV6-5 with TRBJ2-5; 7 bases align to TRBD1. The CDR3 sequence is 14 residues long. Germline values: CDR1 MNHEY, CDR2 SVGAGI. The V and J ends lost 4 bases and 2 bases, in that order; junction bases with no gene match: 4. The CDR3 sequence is CASSWGTAQETQYF. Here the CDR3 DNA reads TGTGCCAGCAGTTGGGGGACAGCTCAAGAGACCCAGTACTTC.

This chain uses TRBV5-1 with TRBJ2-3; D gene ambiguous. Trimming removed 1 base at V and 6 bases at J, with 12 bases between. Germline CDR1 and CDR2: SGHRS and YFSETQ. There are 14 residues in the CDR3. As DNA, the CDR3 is TGCGCCAGCAGCTTGACACTATCCCCCGATACGCAGTATTTT. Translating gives CASSLTLSPDTQYF.

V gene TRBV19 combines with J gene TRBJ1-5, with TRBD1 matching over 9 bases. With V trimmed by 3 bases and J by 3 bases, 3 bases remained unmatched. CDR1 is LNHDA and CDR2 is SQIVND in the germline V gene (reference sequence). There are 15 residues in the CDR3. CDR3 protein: CASSMTGGTNQPQHF. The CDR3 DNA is TGTGCCAGTAGTATGACAGGGGGAACCAATCAGCCCCAGCATTTT.

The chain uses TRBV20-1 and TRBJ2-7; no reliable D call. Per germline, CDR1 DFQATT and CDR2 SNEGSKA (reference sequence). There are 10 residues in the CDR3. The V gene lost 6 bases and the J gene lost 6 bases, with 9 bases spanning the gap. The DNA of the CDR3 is TGCAGTGCCTTAGACTCCGAGCAGTACTTC. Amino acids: CSALDSEQYF.

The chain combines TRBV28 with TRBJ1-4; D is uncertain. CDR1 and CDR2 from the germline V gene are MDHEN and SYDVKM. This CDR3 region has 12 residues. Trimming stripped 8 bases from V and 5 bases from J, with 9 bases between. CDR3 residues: CASCSRNEKLFF. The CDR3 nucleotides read TGTGCCAGCTGCTCTAGAAATGAAAAACTGTTTTTT.

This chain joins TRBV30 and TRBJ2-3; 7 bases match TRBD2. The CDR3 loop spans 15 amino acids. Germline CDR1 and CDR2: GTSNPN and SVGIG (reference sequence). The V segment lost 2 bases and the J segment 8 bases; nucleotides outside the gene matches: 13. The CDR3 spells CAWSRSGAGLGTQYF. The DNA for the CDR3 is TGTGCCTGGAGTCGGAGCGGGGCGGGTCTGGGTACGCAGTATTTT. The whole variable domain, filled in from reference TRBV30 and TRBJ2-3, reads SQTIHQWPATLVQPVGSPLSLECTVEGTSNPNLYWYRQAAGRGLQLLFYSVGIGQISSEVPQNLSASRPQDRQFILSSKKLLLSDSGFYLCAWSRSGAGLGTQYFGPGTRLTVL.

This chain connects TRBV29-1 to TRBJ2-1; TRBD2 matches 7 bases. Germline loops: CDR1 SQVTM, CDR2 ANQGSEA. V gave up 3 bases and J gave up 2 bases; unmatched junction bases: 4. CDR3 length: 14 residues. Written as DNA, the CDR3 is TGCAGCGTTGACGTCGGGGGGACCTACAATGAGCAGTTCTTC. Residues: CSVDVGGTYNEQFF.

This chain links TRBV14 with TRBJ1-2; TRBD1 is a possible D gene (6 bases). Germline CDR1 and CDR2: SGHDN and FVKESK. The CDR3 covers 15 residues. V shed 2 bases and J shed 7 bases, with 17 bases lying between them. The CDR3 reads CASSQYIGGSSGYTF. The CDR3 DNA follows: TGTGCCAGCAGCCAATATATTGGGGGCAGCTCTGGCTACACCTTC.

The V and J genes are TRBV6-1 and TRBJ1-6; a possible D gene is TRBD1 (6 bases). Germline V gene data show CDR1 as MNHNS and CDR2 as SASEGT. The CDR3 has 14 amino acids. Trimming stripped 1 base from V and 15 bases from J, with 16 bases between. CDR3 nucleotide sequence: TGTGCCAGCAGTGAAGGGTTACAGGGCCTCCTCCTCCACTTT. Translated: CASSEGLQGLLLHF.

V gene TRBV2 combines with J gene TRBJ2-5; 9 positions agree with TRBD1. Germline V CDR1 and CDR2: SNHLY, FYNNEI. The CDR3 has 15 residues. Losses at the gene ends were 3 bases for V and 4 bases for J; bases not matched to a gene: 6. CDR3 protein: CASSEGTGILETQYF. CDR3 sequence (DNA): TGTGCCAGCAGTGAGGGGACAGGGATCTTAGAGACCCAGTACTTC. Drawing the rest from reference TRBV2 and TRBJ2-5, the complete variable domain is EPEVTQTPSHQVTQMGQEVILRCVPISNHLYFYWYRQILGQKVEFLVSFYNNEISEKSEIFDDQFSVERPDGSNFTLKIRSTKLEDSAMYFCASSEGTGILETQYFGPGTRLLVL.